The clone carrying this T cell receptor beta chain was detected ten times or more. TCRdb re-called the RACE reads with MiXCR, one entry per CDR3 protein. The sample contains tens of thousands of distinct CDR3 sequences, around 9.5% of which appear only once. These data originate in a study of human T cells and chemical hapten exposure. Germline CDR1 is DFQATT and CDR2 is SNEGSKA (reference sequence). J was trimmed by 7 bases and V by 5 bases; bases with no gene match: 7. The CDR3 contains 13 residues. This sample's time point: patch test 1, 2 weeks after DPC sensitization. Treatment here: therapeutic diphenylcyclopropenone sensitization with weekly scalp DPC.

The rearrangement joins TRBV20-1 to TRBJ1-4; TRBD1 aligns across 7 bases. The sequence was collected from a woman between 35 and 50 years old with alopecia areata. Some clones in this sample may be carry-over from other donors' samples. The sample here was whole blood, taken in connection with sensitization to the hapten diphenylcyclopropenone (DPC). CDR3 sequence: CSAGRGYGEKLFF. CDR3 nucleotides: TGCAGTGCTGGCAGGGGGTATGGTGAAAAACTGTTTTTT.